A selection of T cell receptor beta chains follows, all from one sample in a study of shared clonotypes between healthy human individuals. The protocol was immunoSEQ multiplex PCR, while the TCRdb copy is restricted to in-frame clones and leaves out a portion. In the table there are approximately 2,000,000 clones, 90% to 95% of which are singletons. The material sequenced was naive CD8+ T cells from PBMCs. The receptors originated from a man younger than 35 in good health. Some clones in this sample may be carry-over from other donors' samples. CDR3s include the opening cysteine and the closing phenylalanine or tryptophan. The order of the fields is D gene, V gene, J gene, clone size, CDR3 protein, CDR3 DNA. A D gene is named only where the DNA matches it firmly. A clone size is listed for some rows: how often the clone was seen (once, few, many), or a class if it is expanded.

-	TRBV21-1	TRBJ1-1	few	CASSDRGRGEAFF	TGTGCCAGCAGCGACAGGGGGCGAGGTGAAGCTTTCTTT
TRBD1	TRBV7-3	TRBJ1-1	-	CASSLGAGGGWAEAFF	TGTGCCAGCAGCCTGGGGGCAGGGGGCGGTTGGGCTGAAGCTTTCTTT
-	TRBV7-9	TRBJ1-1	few	CASSLGAGTEAFF	TGTGCCAGCAGCTTGGGGGCAGGCACTGAAGCTTTCTTT
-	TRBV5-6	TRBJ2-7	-	CASSLWGSGEQYF	TGTGCCAGCAGCTTGTGGGGTTCTGGCGAGCAGTACTTC
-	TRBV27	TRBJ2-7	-	CASSFGDDYEQYF	TGTGCCAGCAGTTTTGGGGACGACTACGAGCAGTACTTC
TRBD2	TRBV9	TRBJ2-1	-	CASSAILAGGIKEQFF	TGTGCCAGCAGCGCCATACTAGCGGGAGGGATAAAAGAGCAGTTCTTC
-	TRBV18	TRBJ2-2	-	CASSPSAWGENTGELFF	TGTGCCAGCTCACCATCCGCCTGGGGGGAGAACACCGGGGAGCTGTTTTTT
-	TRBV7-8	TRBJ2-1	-	CASSNLPAGLWFF	TGTGCCAGCAGCAACCTGCCCGCGGGGCTCTGGTTCTTC
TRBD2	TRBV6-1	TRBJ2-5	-	CASRSSGRPQETQYF	TGTGCCAGCAGATCTAGCGGGAGGCCCCAAGAGACCCAGTACTTC
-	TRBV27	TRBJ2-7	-	CASSFVGSYEQYF	TGTGCCAGCAGTTTCGTGGGCTCCTACGAGCAGTACTTC
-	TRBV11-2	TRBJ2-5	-	CASSFYGVRGETQYF	TGTGCCAGCAGCTTTTATGGGGTTCGTGGAGAGACCCAGTACTTC
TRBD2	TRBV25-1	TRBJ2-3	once	CASSQSGGATDTQYF	TGTGCCAGCAGCCAATCGGGGGGGGCGACGGATACGCAGTATTTT
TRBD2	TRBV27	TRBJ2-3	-	CASSYGTMEYF	TGTGCCAGCTCCTACGGGACTATGGAGTATTTT
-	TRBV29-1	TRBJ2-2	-	CSAREGGHSTGELFF	TGCAGCGCCCGTGAGGGGGGGCACTCCACCGGGGAGCTGTTTTTT
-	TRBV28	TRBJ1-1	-	CASRGPGTVNTEAFF	TGTGCCAGCAGGGGACCCGGGACGGTGAACACTGAAGCTTTCTTT
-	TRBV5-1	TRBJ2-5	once	CASSLREIIGPETQYF	TGCGCCAGCAGCTTACGCGAGATTATAGGCCCAGAGACCCAGTACTTC
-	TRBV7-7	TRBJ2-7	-	CASSPPQSNYEQYF	TGTGCCAGCAGCCCACCCCAATCTAACTACGAGCAGTACTTC